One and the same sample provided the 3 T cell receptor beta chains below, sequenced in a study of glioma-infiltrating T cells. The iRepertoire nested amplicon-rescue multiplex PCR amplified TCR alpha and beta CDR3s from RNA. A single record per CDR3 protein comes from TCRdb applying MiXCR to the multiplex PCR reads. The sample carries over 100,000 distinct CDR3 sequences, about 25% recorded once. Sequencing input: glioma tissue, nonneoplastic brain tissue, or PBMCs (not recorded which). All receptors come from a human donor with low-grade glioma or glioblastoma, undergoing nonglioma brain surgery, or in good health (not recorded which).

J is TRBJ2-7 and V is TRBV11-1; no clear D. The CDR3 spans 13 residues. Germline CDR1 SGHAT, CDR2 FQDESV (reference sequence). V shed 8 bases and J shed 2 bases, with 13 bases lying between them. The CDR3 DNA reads TGTGCCAGCGGCGTGCCGGCGGCCTACGAGCAGTACTTC. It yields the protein CASGVPAAYEQYF.

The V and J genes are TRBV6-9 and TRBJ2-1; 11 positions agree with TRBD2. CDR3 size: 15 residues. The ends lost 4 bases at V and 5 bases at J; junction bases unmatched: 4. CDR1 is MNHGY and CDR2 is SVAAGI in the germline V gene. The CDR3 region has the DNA TGTGCCAGCAGTTCACTAGCGGGAGCCGACAATGAGCAGTTCTTC. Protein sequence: CASSSLAGADNEQFF.

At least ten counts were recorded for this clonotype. The CDR3 DNA follows: TGTGCCAGCAGCGGGGGACAGTCCATCCCGACCTACGAGCAGTACTTC. Translation: CASSGGQSIPTYEQYF. The V and J genes are TRBV5-4 and TRBJ2-7; the match to TRBD1 covers 7 bases. Trimming cost V 4 bases and J 2 bases; bases outside gene matches: 12. The CDR3 loop spans 16 amino acids. The germline V gene encodes CDR1 SGHNT and CDR2 YYREEE (reference sequence).